The next 3 T cell receptor beta chains were all read from a single sample in a study of OX40 agonist ivuxolimab in advanced cancers. The method was immunoSEQ multiplex PCR; TCRdb's version includes in-frame clones alone and lacks a portion of them. The table lists roughly 58,000 clones, around four fifths of them singletons, with 2.8% in the top ten. The sequencing here drew on CD4+ or CD8+ T cells sorted from blood, taken in a trial of the OX40 agonist ivuxolimab. The receptors come from an adult with an advanced solid tumor such as melanoma, head and neck, liver or kidney cancer.

Only a few counts were recorded for this clone. This rearrangement joins TRBV29-1 to TRBJ1-1, with TRBD1 as a possible D gene (5 bases). Germline V gene sequence: CDR1 SQVTM, CDR2 ANQGSEA. The CDR3 contains 12 residues. V was trimmed by 5 bases and J by 7 bases, leaving 14 bases between them. Here the CDR3 DNA reads TGCAGCGTTAAGGACGGGACTCTTGAAGCTTTCTTT. Encoded protein: CSVKDGTLEAFF.

This clone showed up just once. The chain employs TRBV27 and TRBJ2-3; 7 bases map to TRBD1. Germline CDR1 MNHEY, CDR2 SMNVEV (reference sequence). The V gene end was trimmed by 0 bases and the J gene end by 4 bases; junction bases not matched to a gene: 10. The CDR3 spans 17 residues. The CDR3 DNA sequence: TGTGCCAGCAGTTTATCCTACTGGGACAGAATAGCAGATACGCAGTATTTT. Its protein product is CASSLSYWDRIADTQYF.

Notes on this clone: The junction and the germline gene differ at one end; a read error may be behind it. This CDR3 is also generated by other DNA sequences in the sample. The rearrangement joins TRBV5-1 to TRBJ2-7; 12 bases fit TRBD2. The CDR3 runs to 17 residues. Germline CDR1 is SGHRS and CDR2 is YFSETQ. The CDR3 sequence is CASSPGLAGSSSYEQYF. CDR3 nucleotide sequence: TGCGCTAGCAGCCCTGGACTAGCGGGGTCTAGCTCCTACGAGCAGTACTTC.